The next 27 T cell receptor beta chains were all read from a single sample in a study of identical twins. TCRdb ran MiXCR on the 5' RACE reads and lists one entry per CDR3 protein. The sample includes more than 200,000 distinct CDR3 sequences, around a tenth of them seen just once. Sample: memory (CD45RO+) T cells sorted from blood. The receptors originated from a woman aged 18-29 years in good health.

The chain employs TRBV18 and TRBJ2-1, with 8 bases aligning to TRBD1. The CDR3 runs 16 residues. Per the germline V gene, CDR1 is KGHSH and CDR2 is LQKENI. The junction had 9 bases not matched to a gene; V was cut back by 8 bases and J by 0 bases. Here the CDR3 DNA reads TGTGCCAGCAACAGGGGGGCCGAAAGCTCCTACAATGAGCAGTTCTTC. This gives the protein CASNRGAESSYNEQFF.

This clonotype occurred a few times. V is TRBV6-1 and J is TRBJ2-6; 7 nucleotides agree with TRBD1. J lost 3 bases, V lost 8 bases, and 7 bases had no gene match. This CDR3 has 15 residues. Germline-derived CDR1 and CDR2 are MNHNS and SASEGT. CDR3 nucleotides: TGTGCCAGCCAACGAGGGGGCGGTGGGGCCAACGTCCTGACTTTC. Amino acids: CASQRGGGGANVLTF.

The J gene is TRBJ2-1, the V gene TRBV27, with 7 bases aligning to TRBD1. Germline V gives CDR1 MNHEY, CDR2 SMNVEV (reference sequence). This CDR3 is 15 amino acids long. Trimming removed 5 bases from V and 7 bases from J; junction bases left unmatched: 11. The CDR3 protein is CASSTVTGRLNEQFF. The DNA of the CDR3 is TGTGCCAGCAGTACCGTGACAGGGCGGTTGAATGAGCAGTTCTTC.

This clonotype was seen repeatedly, ten times or more. The rearrangement links TRBV10-3 to TRBJ2-5; D not resolved. The V gene's germline CDR1 is ENHRY and CDR2 SYGVKD. The V gene lost 4 bases and the J gene lost 1 base, with 4 bases spanning the gap. This CDR3 comprises 12 residues. The CDR3 loop reads CAISGTQETQYF. The CDR3 region has the DNA TGTGCCATCAGTGGGACCCAAGAGACCCAGTACTTC.

At least ten counts were recorded for this clonotype. This CDR3 reads CASRSSVVYGYTF. CDR3 bases: TGTGCCAGCAGGTCATCTGTGGTATATGGCTACACCTTC. V usage is TRBV6-6 and J usage is TRBJ1-2; D is undetermined. This CDR3 region has 13 residues. V shed 6 bases and J shed 5 bases, with 13 bases lying between them. Germline V gene sequence: CDR1 MNHNY, CDR2 SVGAGI (reference sequence).

The sample holds many counts of this clonotype. The rearrangement uses TRBV30 and TRBJ2-3; maybe TRBD1 (6 bases). Germline lookup yields CDR1 GTSNPN and CDR2 SVGIG (reference sequence). CDR3 length: 11 residues. The V and J ends lost 5 bases and 6 bases respectively, with 9 bases between them. CDR3 sequence (DNA): TGTGCCTGGGGACAGCGCGATACGCAGTATTTT. Encoded protein: CAWGQRDTQYF.

V is TRBV5-5 and J is TRBJ2-7; tentatively, D is TRBD1 or TRBD2 (5 bases each). Trimming took off 0 bases at V and 3 bases at J, with 16 bases between the two ends. The CDR3 consists of 16 residues. Germline CDR1 and CDR2: SGHKS and YYEKEE (reference sequence). CDR3 nucleotide sequence: TGTGCCAGCAGCTTGGGATCCGGGACGTCCGGCTACGAGCAGTACTTC. It is translated as CASSLGSGTSGYEQYF.

The table lists this clonotype with a few counts. This CDR3 reads CASSRTGGHNEQFF. The DNA of the CDR3 is TGTGCCAGCAGTCGGACAGGGGGGCACAATGAGCAGTTCTTC. The chain uses TRBV12-3 or TRBV12-4 and TRBJ2-1, with 10 bases lining up with TRBD1. J lost 5 bases, V lost 5 bases, and 3 bases had no gene match. The CDR3 covers 14 residues.

In its sample, this clonotype was seen a few times. This chain connects TRBV6-2 or TRBV6-3 to TRBJ2-7; 8 positions agree with TRBD2. This CDR3 has 13 residues. Germline V gene data show CDR1 as MNHEY and CDR2 as SVGEGT. J lost 5 bases, V lost 7 bases, and 7 bases had no gene match. This chain's CDR3 is CASKGLVKNEQYF. In nucleotides, the CDR3 is TGTGCCAGCAAGGGACTAGTCAAAAACGAGCAGTACTTC.

This chain links TRBV3-1 with TRBJ2-7; D is perhaps TRBD2 (5 bases). This CDR3 is 15 amino acids long. Germline V CDR1 and CDR2: LGHDT, YNNKEL (reference sequence). The V end was cut by 2 bases, the J end by 1 base, with 12 bases between. Here the CDR3 DNA reads TGTGCCAGCAGCCAATCACTAGTAGGGTCCTACGAGCAGTACTTC. Translation gives CASSQSLVGSYEQYF.

This clonotype has just a few counts. V is TRBV27 and J is TRBJ2-3, with D hard to call. Trimming removed 3 bases from V and 0 bases from J, with 4 bases in between. This CDR3 contains 13 residues. Germline V gene lookup returns CDR1 MNHEY and CDR2 SMNVEV (reference sequence). The CDR3: CASSFLSTDTQYF. Here the CDR3 DNA reads TGTGCCAGCAGTTTTCTCAGCACAGATACGCAGTATTTT.

This clonotype was counted between two and nine times. The V and J genes are TRBV11-3 and TRBJ1-5, with TRBD1 matching over 8 bases. Germline CDR1 SGHNT, CDR2 YENEEA. This CDR3 has 17 amino acids. V was pared by 0 bases and J by 7 bases, with 11 bases of the junction left unmatched. For the CDR3, the DNA is TGTGCCAGCAGCTTAGATCCGGGACAGGCCCCGGGCCAGCCCCAGCATTTT. Amino acids: CASSLDPGQAPGQPQHF.

In its sample, this clonotype was seen a few times. The rearrangement links TRBV13 to TRBJ2-3; 8 nucleotides match TRBD1. Trimming cost V 3 bases and J 6 bases; bases outside gene matches: 5. The CDR3 extends over 14 amino acids. CDR1 PRHDT and CDR2 FYEKMQ come from the germline V gene (reference sequence). The DNA of the CDR3 is TGTGCCAGCAGCTTCGGGACAGGAGCCGATACGCAGTATTTT. It codes for CASSFGTGADTQYF.

The V and J genes are TRBV7-9 and TRBJ1-1; D is unresolved. Germline V gene sequence: CDR1 SEHNR, CDR2 FQNEAQ (reference sequence). The CDR3 has 13 amino acids. The ends were cut back, 7 bases at V and 0 bases at J, with 9 bases in the middle. CDR3 DNA sequence: TGTGCCAGCACCAGCTTGATGAACACTGAAGCTTTCTTT. This translates into CASTSLMNTEAFF. Supplemented by reference TRBV7-9 and TRBJ1-1, the full variable domain reads DTGVSQNPRHKITKRGQNVTFRCDPISEHNRLYWYRQTLGQGPEFLTYFQNEAQLEKSRLLSDRFSAERPKGSFSTLEIQRTEQGDSAMYLCASTSLMNTEAFFGQGTRLTVV.

This clonotype came up a few times. The chain has TRBV18 and TRBJ1-1, with 8 bases fitting TRBD1. This CDR3 is built from 15 residues. The V gene end was trimmed by 5 bases and the J gene end by 3 bases; junction bases not matched to a gene: 8. The germline gives CDR1 KGHSH, CDR2 LQKENI. CDR3 region: CASSLTGAKDTEAFF. The CDR3 DNA reads as TGTGCCAGCTCATTGACAGGGGCGAAAGACACTGAAGCTTTCTTT.

This clonotype has only a few counts. CDR3 sequence reads: CSAEGQPSYTF. Written as DNA, the CDR3 is TGCAGTGCAGAGGGACAGCCCAGCTACACCTTC. The chain links TRBV20-1 to TRBJ1-2; TRBD1 matches 7 bases. This CDR3 has 11 amino acids. Germline V CDR1 and CDR2: DFQATT, SNEGSKA (reference sequence). The V and J ends lost 6 bases and 9 bases, in that order; junction bases with no gene match: 7.

This clonotype turned up a few times. This rearrangement joins TRBV6-2 or TRBV6-3 to TRBJ2-7; no firm D call. Looked up from germline, CDR1 is MNHEY and CDR2 is SVGEGT. The V gene lost 2 bases and the J gene lost 2 bases, with 13 bases spanning the gap. This CDR3 region has 15 residues. The CDR3 region is CASSYRALPPYEQYF. CDR3 DNA sequence: TGTGCCAGCAGTTACCGGGCTCTTCCCCCCTACGAGCAGTACTTC.

This clonotype was seen only a few times. CDR3 protein: CASSVGGQGAHYGYTF. The CDR3 DNA reads as TGTGCCAGCAGCGTAGGGGGACAGGGGGCGCACTATGGCTACACCTTC. This chain uses TRBV9 with TRBJ1-2, with 12 bases fitting TRBD1. The J segment lost 3 bases and the V segment lost 0 bases, leaving 3 bases of the junction unmatched. Germline V CDR1 and CDR2: SGDLS, YYNGEE. The CDR3 covers 16 residues.

This clonotype was detected only a few times. In nucleotides, the CDR3 is TGTGCCAGCGAGGGGGGTATCGGCGGGGAGCTGTTTTTT. Its translation is CASEGGIGGELFF. V is TRBV21-1 and J is TRBJ2-2; the tabulated D call, TRBD1, remains unverified against the DNA. TRBV21-1 corresponds to a pseudogene. The CDR3 runs to 13 residues.

This sequence joins TRBV3-1 and TRBJ2-7; D gene unclear. Germline V gene sequence: CDR1 LGHDT, CDR2 YNNKEL (reference sequence). The V and J ends lost 0 bases and 7 bases respectively, with 7 bases between them. The CDR3 consists of 12 residues. The chain's CDR3 is CASSQDVREQYF. CDR3 DNA: TGTGCCAGCAGCCAAGATGTAAGAGAGCAGTACTTC.

This clonotype was detected many times. This chain connects TRBV7-9 to TRBJ2-2; D not resolved. Germline loops: CDR1 SEHNR, CDR2 FQNEAQ (reference sequence). The CDR3 is made up of 13 amino acids. With 3 bases removed from V and 9 bases from J, the gap between germline ends came to 11 bases. The CDR3 coding sequence is TGTGCCAGCAGCTTGGGAAAGATCCGGGAGCTGTTTTTT. Protein sequence: CASSLGKIRELFF.

This clonotype occurred a few times. The chain links TRBV20-1 to TRBJ2-5; 10 nucleotides line up with TRBD2. With 7 bases clipped from V and 5 bases from J, the junction kept 4 bases outside the gene matches. The CDR3 sequence is 12 residues long. Germline V gene data show CDR1 as DFQATT and CDR2 as SNEGSKA (reference sequence). As DNA, the CDR3 is TGCAGTGGTAGCGGGGGGAGGGAGACCCAGTACTTC. It encodes CSGSGGRETQYF.

This clonotype was picked up many times. The rearrangement links TRBV20-1 to TRBJ2-7; D may be TRBD2 (6 bases). The V gene lost 3 bases and the J gene lost 1 base, with 10 bases spanning the gap. The CDR3 is made up of 13 amino acids. CDR1 DFQATT and CDR2 SNEGSKA come from the germline V gene (reference sequence). The CDR3 sequence is CSARGDLSYEQYF. In DNA form, the CDR3 reads TGCAGTGCTAGGGGGGACTTATCCTACGAGCAGTACTTC.

This clonotype was picked up a small number of times. The chain couples TRBV4-2 to TRBJ2-1, with D perhaps TRBD1 or TRBD2 (6 bases each). From germline, CDR1 is LGHNA and CDR2 YNFKEQ. The CDR3 runs 12 residues. V shed 1 base and J shed 15 bases, with 13 bases lying between them. The CDR3 DNA follows: TGTGCCAGCAGCCAAGCGGGGGCCCGGCTGTTCTTC. It is translated as CASSQAGARLFF.

This chain joins TRBV3-1 and TRBJ2-1, with 10 bases matching TRBD2. CDR1 is LGHDT, CDR2 YNNKEL, per germline (reference sequence). V gave up 1 base and J gave up 12 bases; unmatched junction bases: 9. This CDR3 has 15 residues. CDR3 sequence reads: CASSQADSGGRGQFF. CDR3 nucleotide sequence: TGTGCCAGCAGCCAAGCCGATAGCGGGGGGCGGGGGCAGTTCTTC.

This clonotype was observed many times. The CDR3: CASSLGQLLMNTEAFF. CDR3 in DNA: TGCGCCAGCAGCTTGGGACAGCTCCTGATGAACACTGAAGCTTTCTTT. This chain links TRBV5-1 with TRBJ1-1; weak D call: TRBD1 (5 bases). This CDR3 region has 16 residues. Germline V gene lookup returns CDR1 SGHRS and CDR2 YFSETQ. Trimming cost V 0 bases and J 0 bases, with 12 bases left between them.

Worth noting for this clonotype: Sequence at one end of the junction differs from germline and may be a read error. The chain combines TRBV6-1 with TRBJ2-7; 9 bases are a match to TRBD2. Germline values: CDR1 MNHNS, CDR2 SASEGT. The CDR3 covers 15 residues. The CDR3 DNA is TGTGCCAGCAGTGAATGGGGACTAGCCTCCTACGAGCAGCACTTC. As protein: CASSEWGLASYEQHF.